A single T cell receptor beta chain is shown here with its context. What it binds is unknown. The entry originates in a study of long-term antiretroviral therapy in people with HIV. General study findings and limits: ART-treated samples gained diversity yet remained below transplant donor controls. Spans of CDR3 length were tighter for HIV repertoires than for controls. Whichever time point was examined, clones expanded before ART dominated the repertoire.

The immunoSEQ assay was v3.0, run at survey level. The method was immunoSEQ multiplex PCR; TCRdb's version includes in-frame clones alone and lacks a portion of them. The sample shows 20,000 to 25,000 clones, around 87% of them seen only once. This CDR3 is built from 15 residues. The V gene's germline CDR1 is SNHLY and CDR2 FYNNEI. Trimming removed 8 bases at V and 3 bases at J, with 18 bases between. Treatment for all HIV-infected participants took place in the United States. Source: unsorted PBMCs, taken 0.2 years before starting antiretroviral therapy. This chain connects TRBV2 to TRBJ2-3; tentatively, D is TRBD1 (5 bases). The source of this sequence is a man in his late teens or twenties with HIV. CDR3 protein: CASGQRPLNTDTQYF. The DNA for the CDR3 is TGTGCCAGCGGACAAAGACCCTTAAATACAGATACGCAGTATTTT.